The T cell receptor beta chain described here comes from a study of technical replicates of blood from a handful of donors. Some clones are missing from TCRdb's copy, which holds only in-frame ones; the method was immunoSEQ multiplex PCR. The table includes roughly 81,000 clones, approximately 86% detected once. This CDR3 is built from 21 residues. In germline, CDR1 is LNHDA, CDR2 SQIVND (reference sequence). With V trimmed by 3 bases and J by 0 bases, 19 bases remained unmatched. The V call is TRBV19, the J call TRBJ1-5; TRBD1 matches at 8 bases. The sequence came from a human donor in good health. Some clones in this sample may be carry-over from other donors' samples. Sequences were obtained from PBMCs. The CDR3 coding sequence is TGTGCCAGTAGTATGCCCCGGCAGGGGGCGCTATTCGTTAATAGCAATCAGCCCCAGCATTTT. Translation gives CASSMPRQGALFVNSNQPQHF.